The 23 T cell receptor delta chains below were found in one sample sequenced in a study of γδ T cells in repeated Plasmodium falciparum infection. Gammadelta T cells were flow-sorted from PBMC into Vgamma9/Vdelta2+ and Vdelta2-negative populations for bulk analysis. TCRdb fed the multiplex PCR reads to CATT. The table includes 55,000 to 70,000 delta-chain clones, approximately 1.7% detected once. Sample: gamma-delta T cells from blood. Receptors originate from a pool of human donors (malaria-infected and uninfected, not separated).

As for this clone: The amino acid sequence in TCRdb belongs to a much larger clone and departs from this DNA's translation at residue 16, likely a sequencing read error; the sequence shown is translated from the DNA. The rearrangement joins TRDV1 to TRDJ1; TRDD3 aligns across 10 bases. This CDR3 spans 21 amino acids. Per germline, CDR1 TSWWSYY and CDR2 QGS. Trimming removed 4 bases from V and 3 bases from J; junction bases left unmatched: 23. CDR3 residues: CALGGPTGTGGSLSYSDKLIF. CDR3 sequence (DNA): TGTGCTCTTGGGGGGCCTACGGGTACTGGGGGATCACTCTCTTACTCCGATAAACTCATCTTT.

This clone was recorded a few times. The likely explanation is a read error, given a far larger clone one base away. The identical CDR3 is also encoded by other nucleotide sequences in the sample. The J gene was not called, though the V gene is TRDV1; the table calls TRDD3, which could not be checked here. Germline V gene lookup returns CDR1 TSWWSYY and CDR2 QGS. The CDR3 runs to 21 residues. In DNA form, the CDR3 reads TGTGCTCTTGGGGAACGTCCCCAGAAGCGGGATTATGCCCTTTCTACCGATAAACTCATCTTC. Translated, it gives CALGERPQKRDYALSTDKLIF.

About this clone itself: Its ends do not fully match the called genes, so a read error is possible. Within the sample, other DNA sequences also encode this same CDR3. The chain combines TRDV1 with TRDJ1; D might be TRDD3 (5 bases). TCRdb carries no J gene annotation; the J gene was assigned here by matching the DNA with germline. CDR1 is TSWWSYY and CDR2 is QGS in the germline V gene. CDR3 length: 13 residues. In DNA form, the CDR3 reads TGCTCTGGTCCTGTGGGGAGGACCGATAAACTCATCTTT. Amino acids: CSGPVGRTDKLIF.

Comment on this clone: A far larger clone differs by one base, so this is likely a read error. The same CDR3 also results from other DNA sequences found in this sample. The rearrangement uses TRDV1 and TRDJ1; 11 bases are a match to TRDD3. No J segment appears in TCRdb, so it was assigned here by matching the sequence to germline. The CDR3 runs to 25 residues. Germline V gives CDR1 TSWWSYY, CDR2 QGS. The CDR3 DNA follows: TGTGCTCTTGGGGAACGAAGTATCAGGTACCCCATTGTGGGGGATACGTTCGGGTACACCGACAAACTCATCTTT. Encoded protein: CALGERSIRYPIVGDTFGYTDKLIF.

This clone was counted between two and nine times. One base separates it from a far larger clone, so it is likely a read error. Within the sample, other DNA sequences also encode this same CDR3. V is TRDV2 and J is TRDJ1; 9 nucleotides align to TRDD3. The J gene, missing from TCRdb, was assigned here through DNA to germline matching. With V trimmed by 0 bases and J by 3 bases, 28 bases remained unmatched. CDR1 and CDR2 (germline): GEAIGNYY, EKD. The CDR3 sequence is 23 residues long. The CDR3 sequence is CACDTVQNLGVLGDTREPDKLIF. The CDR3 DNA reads TGTGCCTGTGACACCGTCCAAAATTTAGGAGTACTAGGGGATACGCGGGAACCCGATAAACTCATCTTT.

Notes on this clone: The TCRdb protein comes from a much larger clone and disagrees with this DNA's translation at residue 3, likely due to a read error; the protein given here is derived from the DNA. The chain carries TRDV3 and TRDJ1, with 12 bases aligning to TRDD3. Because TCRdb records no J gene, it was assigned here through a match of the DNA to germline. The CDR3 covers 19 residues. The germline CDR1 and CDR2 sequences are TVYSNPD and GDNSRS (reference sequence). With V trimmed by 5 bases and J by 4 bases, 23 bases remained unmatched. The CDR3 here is CAPTAILRGSGGYGDKLIF. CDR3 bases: TGTGCCCCCACGGCCATTCTTCGCGGGTCTGGGGGATACGGCGATAAACTCATCTTT.

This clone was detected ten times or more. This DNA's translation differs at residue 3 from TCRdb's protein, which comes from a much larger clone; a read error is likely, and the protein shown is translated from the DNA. CDR3 in DNA: TGTGCCCGTGACACCGTCGAAACAGGGGGGGATCTGTACACCGATAAACTCATCTTT. Translating it yields CARDTVETGGDLYTDKLIF. The chain employs TRDV2 and TRDJ1; TRDD3 matches 7 bases. Here the J gene was assigned by germline matching of the DNA, as TCRdb has none. There are 19 residues in the CDR3. Germline loops: CDR1 GEAIGNYY, CDR2 EKD.

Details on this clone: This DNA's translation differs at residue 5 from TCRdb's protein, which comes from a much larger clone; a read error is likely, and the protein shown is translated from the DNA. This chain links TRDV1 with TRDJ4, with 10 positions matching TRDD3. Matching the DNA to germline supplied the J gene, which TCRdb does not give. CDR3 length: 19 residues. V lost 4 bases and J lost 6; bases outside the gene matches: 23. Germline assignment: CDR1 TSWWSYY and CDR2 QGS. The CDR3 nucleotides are TGTGCTCTTGGGGGATTTCATTTCCTTCGTACTGGGGGATGGGTGGCCCTGATCTTT. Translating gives CALGGFHFLRTGGWVALIF.

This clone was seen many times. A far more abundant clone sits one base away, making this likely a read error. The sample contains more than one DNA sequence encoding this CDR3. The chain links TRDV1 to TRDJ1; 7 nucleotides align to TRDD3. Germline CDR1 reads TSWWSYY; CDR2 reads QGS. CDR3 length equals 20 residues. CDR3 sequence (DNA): TGTGCTCTTGGGGAATACAGGATGGGGGACGAAGTAACACCCTTCGATAAGCTCATCTTT. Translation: CALGEYRMGDEVTPFDKLIF.

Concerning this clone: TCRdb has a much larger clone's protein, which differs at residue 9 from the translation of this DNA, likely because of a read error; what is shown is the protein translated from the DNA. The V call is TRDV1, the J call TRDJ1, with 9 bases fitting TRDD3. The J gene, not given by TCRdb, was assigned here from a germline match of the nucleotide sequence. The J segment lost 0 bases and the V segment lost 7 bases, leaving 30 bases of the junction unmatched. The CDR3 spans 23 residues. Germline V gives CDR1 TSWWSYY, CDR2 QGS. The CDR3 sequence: CALEVPLGSTKSTGGLNTDKLIF. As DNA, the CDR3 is TGTGCTCTTGAGGTTCCGTTGGGTTCTACAAAATCTACTGGGGGACTAAACACCGATAAACTCATCTTT.

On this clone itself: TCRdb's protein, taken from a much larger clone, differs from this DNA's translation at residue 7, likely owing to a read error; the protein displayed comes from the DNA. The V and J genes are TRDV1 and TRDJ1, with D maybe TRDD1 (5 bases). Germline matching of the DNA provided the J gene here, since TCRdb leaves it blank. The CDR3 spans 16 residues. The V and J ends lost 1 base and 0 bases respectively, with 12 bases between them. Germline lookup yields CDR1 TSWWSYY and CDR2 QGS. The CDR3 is CALGEPKWTNTDKLIF. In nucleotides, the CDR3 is TGTGCTCTTGGGGAACCGAAATGGACAAACACCGATAAACTCATCTTT.

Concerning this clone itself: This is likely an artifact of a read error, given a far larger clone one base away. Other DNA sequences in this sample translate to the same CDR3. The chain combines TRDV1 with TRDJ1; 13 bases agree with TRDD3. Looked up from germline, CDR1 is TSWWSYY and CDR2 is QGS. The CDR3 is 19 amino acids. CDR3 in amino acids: CALGELSPTTGGYEDKLIF. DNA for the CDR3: TGTGCTCTTGGGGAGCTTTCCCCCACTACTGGGGGATACGAGGATAAGCTCATCTTT.

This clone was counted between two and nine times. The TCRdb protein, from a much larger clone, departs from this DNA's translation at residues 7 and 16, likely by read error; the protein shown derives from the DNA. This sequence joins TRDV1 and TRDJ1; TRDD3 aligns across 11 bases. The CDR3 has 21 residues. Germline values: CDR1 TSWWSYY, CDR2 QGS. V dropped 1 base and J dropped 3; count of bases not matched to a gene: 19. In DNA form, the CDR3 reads TGTGCTCTTGGGGAACCCGACTGGGGGATAGAGAGCCCAGGGTACGCCGATAAACTCATCTTT. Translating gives CALGEPDWGIESPGYADKLIF.

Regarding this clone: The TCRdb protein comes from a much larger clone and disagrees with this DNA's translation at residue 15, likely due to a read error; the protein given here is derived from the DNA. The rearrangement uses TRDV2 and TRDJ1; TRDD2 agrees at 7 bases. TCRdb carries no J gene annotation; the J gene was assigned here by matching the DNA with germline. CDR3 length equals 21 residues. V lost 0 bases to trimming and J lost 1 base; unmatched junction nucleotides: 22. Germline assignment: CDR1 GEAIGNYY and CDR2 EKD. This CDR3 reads CACDTSCSLFLPGVTTDKLIF. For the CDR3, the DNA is TGTGCCTGTGACACCTCCTGCTCTTTATTCCTACCCGGGGTGACCACCGATAAACTCATCTTT.

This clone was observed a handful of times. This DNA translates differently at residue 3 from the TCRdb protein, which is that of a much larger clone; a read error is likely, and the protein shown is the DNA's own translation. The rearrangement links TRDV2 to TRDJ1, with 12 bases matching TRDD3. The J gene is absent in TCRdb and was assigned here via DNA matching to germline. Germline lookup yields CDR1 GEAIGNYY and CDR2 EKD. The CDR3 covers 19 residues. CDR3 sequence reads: CARDTAITGGYMYTDKLIF. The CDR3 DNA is TGTGCCCGTGACACTGCTATTACTGGGGGATACATGTACACCGATAAACTCATCTTT.

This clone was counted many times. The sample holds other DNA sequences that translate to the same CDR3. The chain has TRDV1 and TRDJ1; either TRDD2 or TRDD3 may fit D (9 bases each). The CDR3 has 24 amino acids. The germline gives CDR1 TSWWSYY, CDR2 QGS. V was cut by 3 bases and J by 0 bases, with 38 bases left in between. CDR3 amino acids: CALGDALPSYQVLGDFGYTDKLIF. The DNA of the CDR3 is TGTGCTCTTGGGGATGCGCTTCCTTCCTACCAGGTACTGGGGGACTTCGGGTACACCGATAAACTCATCTTT.

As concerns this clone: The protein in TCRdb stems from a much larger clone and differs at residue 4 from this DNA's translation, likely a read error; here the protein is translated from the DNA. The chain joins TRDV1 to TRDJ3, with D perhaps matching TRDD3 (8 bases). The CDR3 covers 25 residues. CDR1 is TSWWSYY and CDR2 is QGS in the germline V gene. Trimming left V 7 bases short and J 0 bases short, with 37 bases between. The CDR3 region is CALEDPIFLQGDNRADSWDTRQMFF. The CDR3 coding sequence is TGTGCTCTTGAGGATCCAATTTTCCTACAGGGGGATAACCGTGCGGACTCCTGGGACACCCGACAGATGTTTTTC.

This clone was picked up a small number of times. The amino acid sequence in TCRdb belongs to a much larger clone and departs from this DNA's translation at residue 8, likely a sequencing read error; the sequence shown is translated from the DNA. The chain's CDR3 is CALGVAPAQYTDKLIF. The CDR3 DNA sequence: TGTGCTCTTGGGGTCGCTCCCGCCCAGTACACCGATAAACTCATCTTT. The chain links TRDV1 to TRDJ1; no clear D. TCRdb offers no J gene call, so here the DNA was matched to germline to obtain one. The CDR3 sequence is 16 residues long. Between the trimmed V and J ends, which lost 4 bases and 0 bases, there was a span of 15 bases. Germline CDR1 and CDR2: TSWWSYY and QGS.

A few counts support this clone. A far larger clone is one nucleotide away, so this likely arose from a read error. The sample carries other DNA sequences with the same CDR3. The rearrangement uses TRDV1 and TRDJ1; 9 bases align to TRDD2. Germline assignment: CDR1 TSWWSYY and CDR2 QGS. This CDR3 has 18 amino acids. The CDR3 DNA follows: TGTGCTCTTGGGGAACTTGACCCCTTCCTACGGCACACCGATAAGCTCATCTTT. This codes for CALGELDPFLRHTDKLIF.

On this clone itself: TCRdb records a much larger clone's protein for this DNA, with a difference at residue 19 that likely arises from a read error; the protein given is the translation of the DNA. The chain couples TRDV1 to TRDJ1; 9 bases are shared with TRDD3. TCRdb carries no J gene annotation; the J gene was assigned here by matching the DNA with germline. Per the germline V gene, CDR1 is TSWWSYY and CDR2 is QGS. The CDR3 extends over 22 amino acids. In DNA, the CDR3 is TGTGCTCTTGGGGTATTCTTCCGGAGTCGGGGGATACTCGGCTCACGAAGCGATGAACTCATCTTT. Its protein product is CALGVFFRSRGILGSRSDELIF.

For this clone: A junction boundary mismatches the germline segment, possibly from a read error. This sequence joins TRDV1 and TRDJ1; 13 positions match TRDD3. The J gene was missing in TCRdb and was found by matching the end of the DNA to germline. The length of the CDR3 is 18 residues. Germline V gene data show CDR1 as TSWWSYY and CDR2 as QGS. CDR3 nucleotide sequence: TGCGCTCTTGGGGAACTTGGGGACTGCACTGGGGGATACGAGAAACTCATCTTT. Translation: CALGELGDCTGGYEKLIF.

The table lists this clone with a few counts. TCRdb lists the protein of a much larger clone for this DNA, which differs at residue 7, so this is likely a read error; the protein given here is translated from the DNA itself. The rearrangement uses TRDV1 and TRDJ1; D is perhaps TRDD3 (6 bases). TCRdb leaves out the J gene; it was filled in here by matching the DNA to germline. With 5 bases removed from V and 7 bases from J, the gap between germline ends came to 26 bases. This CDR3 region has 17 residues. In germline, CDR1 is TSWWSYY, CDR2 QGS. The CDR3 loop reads CALGTPNVSGEVGKLIF. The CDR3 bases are TGTGCTCTTGGGACTCCTAATGTGTCGGGGGAGGTCGGTAAACTCATCTTT.

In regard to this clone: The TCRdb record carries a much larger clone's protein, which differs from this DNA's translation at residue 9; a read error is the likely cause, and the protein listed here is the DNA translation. The CDR3 protein is CACDPAFRLNGVEPLLGADADLYTDKLIF. Here the CDR3 DNA reads TGTGCCTGTGACCCTGCCTTCCGGCTCAATGGAGTAGAGCCCTTACTGGGGGCCGACGCTGACCTATACACCGATAAACTCATCTTT. The chain is built from TRDV2 and TRDJ1; TRDD3 agrees at 8 bases. The J gene, absent from TCRdb, was called here by matching the DNA to germline. The CDR3 is 29 residues long. Trimming cost V 3 bases and J 0 bases; bases outside gene matches: 47. In germline, CDR1 is GEAIGNYY, CDR2 EKD.